This T cell receptor beta chain originates from a study of blood T cell repertoires in COVID-19. Germline CDR1 reads MNHEY; CDR2 reads SMNVEV (reference sequence). CDR3 length equals 14 residues. V shed 6 bases and J shed 2 bases, with 11 bases lying between them. During active infection, Seattle patients enrolled and were then monitored through disease. As originally analysed: For nucleated cells, counts were estimated from reference gene primer amplification. The table came from immunoSEQ multiplex PCR; TCRdb's copy has only in-frame clones and leaves some out. V and J calls and clone size follow that table, whereas D and trimming were derived from the DNA. The table shows roughly 100,000 clones, with just under 95% occurring only once.

This TCR was recovered from a woman aged 50 to 60 with COVID-19, enrolled during active disease. Sequencing was done on a sample of peripheral blood. The rearrangement uses TRBV27 and TRBJ1-5; no clear D. This chain's CDR3 is CASSTSGGNQPQHF. The DNA of the CDR3 is TGTGCCAGCAGCACATCCGGAGGCAATCAGCCCCAGCATTTT.